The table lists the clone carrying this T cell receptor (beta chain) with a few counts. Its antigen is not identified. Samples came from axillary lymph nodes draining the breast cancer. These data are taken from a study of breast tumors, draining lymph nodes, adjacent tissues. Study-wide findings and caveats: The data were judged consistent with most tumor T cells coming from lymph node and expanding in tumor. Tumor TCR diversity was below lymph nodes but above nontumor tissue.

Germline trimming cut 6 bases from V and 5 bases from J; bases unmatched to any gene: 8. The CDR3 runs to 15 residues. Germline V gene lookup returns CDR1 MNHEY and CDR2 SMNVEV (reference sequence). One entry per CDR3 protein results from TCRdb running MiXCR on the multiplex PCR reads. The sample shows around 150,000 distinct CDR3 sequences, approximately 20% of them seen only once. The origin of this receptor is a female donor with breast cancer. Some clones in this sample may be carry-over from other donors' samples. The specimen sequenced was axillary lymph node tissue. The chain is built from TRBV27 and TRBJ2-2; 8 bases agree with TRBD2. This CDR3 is CASSTGGVRTGELFF. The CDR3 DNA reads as TGTGCCAGCAGCACGGGGGGGGTTCGGACCGGGGAGCTGTTTTTT.